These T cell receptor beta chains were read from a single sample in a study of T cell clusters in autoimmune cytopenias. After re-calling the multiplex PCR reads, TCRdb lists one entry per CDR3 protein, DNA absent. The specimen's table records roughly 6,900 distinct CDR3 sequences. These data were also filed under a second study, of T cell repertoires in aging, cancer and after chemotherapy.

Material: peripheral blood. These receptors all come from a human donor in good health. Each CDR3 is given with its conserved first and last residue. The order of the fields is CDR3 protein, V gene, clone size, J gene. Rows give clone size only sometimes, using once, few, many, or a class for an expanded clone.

CASTPTPGTGLGYGYTF,TRBV6-1,-,TRBJ1-2
CASRPIESGANVLTF,TRBV6-5,medium-sized,TRBJ2-6
CASSRTGLAGQETQYF,TRBV19,medium-sized,TRBJ2-5
CASSYTVNEKLFF,TRBV6-5,medium-sized,TRBJ1-4
CASSLQAGQRRELFF,TRBV7-9,-,TRBJ2-2
CASSRPWGDTEAFF,TRBV6-5,-,TRBJ1-1
CASSDTSGYSDTQYF,TRBV19,medium-sized,TRBJ2-3
CASSPREGAPYEQYF,TRBV7-6,-,TRBJ2-7
CASTRRGGNQPQHF,TRBV6-6,-,TRBJ1-5
CATSRERAGTGGETQYF,TRBV15,medium-sized,TRBJ2-5
CAFTGGAGYTF,TRBV30,medium-sized,TRBJ1-2
CASSPSAGSNQPQHF,TRBV18,-,TRBJ1-5
CATSRGQEAETQFF,TRBV15,-,TRBJ2-1
CASSLAGGPSNEQFF,TRBV12-3/TRBV12-4,-,TRBJ2-1
CATSGTGTALYNEQFF,TRBV15,medium-sized,TRBJ2-1
CASSYSGQKGETQYF,TRBV6-5,-,TRBJ2-5
CASSLGGDGADTQYF,TRBV5-1,-,TRBJ2-3
CAWSHGQGGIRYF,TRBV30,-,TRBJ2-7
CASSSKSVPDTQYF,TRBV19,medium-sized,TRBJ2-3
CACLSLAGVDTQYF,TRBV30,medium-sized,TRBJ2-3
CSDDILGGAFF,TRBV29-1,medium-sized,TRBJ1-1
CASKGSLQTGYTF,TRBV6-5,medium-sized,TRBJ1-2
CASRFADRSREAFF,TRBV6-2/TRBV6-3,medium-sized,TRBJ1-1
CASRGPGKPEAFF,TRBV5-6,-,TRBJ1-1
CASSQGYFGELFF,TRBV12-3/TRBV12-4,-,TRBJ2-2
CAWIGLAGGPTDTQYF,TRBV30,medium-sized,TRBJ2-3
CASSQQGTNYGYTF,TRBV18,-,TRBJ1-2
CAWSEGEGGSWTGGQFF,TRBV30,-,TRBJ2-1
CASSRTSGRPPSSTDTQYF,TRBV7-6,medium-sized,TRBJ2-3
CAGGQGYGYTF,TRBV6-6,medium-sized,TRBJ1-2
CASSYRPYSNQPQHF,TRBV6-2/TRBV6-3,-,TRBJ1-5
CASSSRDPSGELFF,TRBV19,medium-sized,TRBJ2-2
CAWSSGTLSNQPQHF,TRBV30,-,TRBJ1-5
CASRDSYTQYF,TRBV6-5,medium-sized,TRBJ2-3
CSVGKQGRTEAFF,TRBV29-1,medium-sized,TRBJ1-1
CASTPGQLSTDTQYF,TRBV12-3/TRBV12-4,-,TRBJ2-3
CASRVLAGGTDTQYF,TRBV6-5,medium-sized,TRBJ2-3
CASRAISRFDGDEQFF,TRBV6-1,medium-sized,TRBJ2-1
CASSFVQNTEAFF,TRBV5-4,-,TRBJ1-1
CASTPLISYEQYF,TRBV6-1,medium-sized,TRBJ2-7
CASSYSGTGVDEQYF,TRBV6-5,medium-sized,TRBJ2-7
CASTPTWGLATDTQYF,TRBV6-5,-,TRBJ2-3